These T cell receptor beta chains were read from a single sample in a study of blood T cell repertoires in COVID-19. The repertoire was sequenced with immunoSEQ multiplex PCR; TCRdb's copy has only in-frame clones and lacks some. The sample includes 130,000 to 150,000 clones, 80% to 90% of them seen just once. Material for sequencing was peripheral blood. All receptors come from a woman in her sixties with COVID-19, enrolled during active disease. The CDR3 runs from the conserved cysteine through the conserved F or W. Fields, in order: clone size, V gene, D gene, J gene, CDR3 protein, CDR3 DNA. D genes are given only for firm matches. A row's size may be missing; if present it is once, few, many or a size class.

few	TRBV30	NA	TRBJ1-2	CAWSQMGYTF	TGTGCCTGGAGCCAGATGGGCTACACCTTC
NA	TRBV4-1	NA	TRBJ1-4	CASSQGGSGEKLFF	TGCGCCAGCAGCCAAGGAGGGTCGGGTGAAAAACTGTTTTTT
NA	TRBV4-1	NA	TRBJ1-3	CASSQTNSGSGNTIYF	TGCGCCAGCAGCCAAACCAACTCAGGGTCTGGAAACACCATATATTTT
NA	TRBV9	NA	TRBJ1-3	CASSVEGGGESGNTIYF	TGTGCCAGCAGCGTAGAAGGCGGGGGGGAATCTGGAAACACCATATATTTT
NA	TRBV5-4	TRBD1	TRBJ1-1	CASTRYRGRDTEAFF	TGTGCCAGCACCAGATACAGGGGGCGAGACACTGAAGCTTTCTTT
NA	TRBV5-1	TRBD1	TRBJ2-5	CASSYRGRGETQYF	TGCGCCAGCAGCTACAGGGGGCGAGGGGAGACCCAGTACTTC
NA	TRBV6-2/TRBV6-3	TRBD1	TRBJ1-2	CASSDPTGGINNYGYTF	TGTGCCAGCAGTGATCCGACAGGGGGCATAAATAACTATGGCTACACCTTC
once	TRBV11-2	NA	TRBJ2-5	CASSLDRGETQYF	TGTGCCAGCAGCTTAGATCGGGGAGAGACCCAGTACTTC
once	TRBV10-3	TRBD1	TRBJ2-7	CAIRPVGTGGSYEQYF	TGTGCCATCAGGCCAGTTGGGACAGGGGGTTCCTACGAGCAGTACTTC
NA	TRBV27	TRBD1	TRBJ1-3	CASSSYRGSGNTIYF	TGTGCCAGCAGTTCCTACAGGGGTAGTGGAAACACCATATATTTT
NA	TRBV7-2	NA	TRBJ2-7	CASSPDQGSYEQYF	TGTGCCAGCAGCCCAGACCAGGGTTCCTACGAGCAGTACTTC
NA	TRBV7-3	NA	TRBJ2-6	CASRESSGANVLTF	TGTGCCAGCAGAGAGAGCTCTGGGGCCAACGTCCTGACTTTC
NA	TRBV18	NA	TRBJ1-2	CASSPGIQGLGYTF	TGTGCCAGCTCACCGGGCATCCAGGGCCTTGGCTACACCTTC
NA	TRBV12-3/TRBV12-4	NA	TRBJ1-1	CASSFRGSYWAFF	TGTGCCAGCAGTTTTAGAGGGAGCTACTGGGCTTTCTTT
NA	TRBV7-2	TRBD1	TRBJ2-7	CASSPWTGGYREQYF	TGTGCCAGCAGCCCGTGGACAGGGGGTTACAGGGAGCAGTACTTC
NA	TRBV4-1	NA	TRBJ2-1	CASSQDNWLDEQFF	TGCGCCAGCAGCCAAGATAATTGGCTGGATGAGCAGTTCTTC
once	TRBV6-5	NA	TRBJ1-5	CASRPYSNNQPQHF	TGTGCCAGCAGACCCTACAGTAACAATCAGCCCCAGCATTTT
NA	TRBV2	TRBD1	TRBJ1-2	CASSRDSGTGGNYGYTF	TGTGCCAGCAGTCGCGATTCCGGGACAGGTGGCAACTATGGCTACACCTTC
once	TRBV6-6	TRBD1	TRBJ1-1	CASSPAGTGRGRGTEAFF	TGTGCCAGCAGTCCAGCAGGGACAGGGAGGGGCCGGGGCACTGAAGCTTTCTTT
NA	TRBV30	NA	TRBJ2-7	CAWASRGGESVGEQYF	TGTGCCTGGGCGAGTAGGGGCGGGGAGAGTGTAGGCGAGCAGTACTTC
NA	TRBV19	TRBD1	TRBJ1-1	CASSLGTGSTYTEAFF	TGTGCCAGTAGCCTTGGGACAGGGTCGACGTACACTGAAGCTTTCTTT
NA	TRBV7-9	NA	TRBJ1-1	CASSSGWVAFF	TGTGCCAGCAGCTCAGGGTGGGTAGCTTTCTTT
NA	TRBV2	NA	TRBJ1-2	CASSPLGQGYTF	TGTGCCAGCAGTCCCCTGGGCCAGGGCTACACCTTC
NA	TRBV10-1	NA	TRBJ1-1	CASSFNRVTEAFF	TGCGCCAGCAGCTTCAACAGGGTCACTGAAGCTTTCTTT
NA	TRBV4-3	TRBD2	TRBJ2-1	CASSQPGLAGGPDNEQFF	TGCGCCAGCAGCCAGCCGGGACTAGCGGGGGGGCCCGACAATGAGCAGTTCTTC
NA	TRBV5-1	TRBD1	TRBJ1-4	CASSFGQGLDKLFF	TGCGCCAGCAGCTTCGGACAGGGTTTAGATAAACTGTTTTTT
NA	TRBV5-5	TRBD2	TRBJ2-1	CASSSGLADTNEQFF	TGTGCCAGCAGTTCCGGACTAGCGGACACCAATGAGCAGTTCTTC
NA	TRBV27	TRBD2	TRBJ2-7	CASSSKGLGYEQYF	TGTGCCAGCAGTTCCAAGGGACTAGGATACGAGCAGTACTTC
NA	TRBV21-1	NA	TRBJ2-7	CASSSPPPGQDLYEQYF	TGTGCCAGCAGCAGCCCCCCTCCGGGACAGGACCTTTACGAGCAGTACTTC
NA	TRBV9	TRBD1	TRBJ1-4	CASSARGEKLFF	TGTGCCAGCAGCGCCAGGGGGGAAAAACTGTTTTTT
NA	TRBV27	NA	TRBJ2-1	CASSLEPRSSYNEQFF	TGTGCCAGCAGTTTAGAACCCCGGAGCTCCTACAATGAGCAGTTCTTC
NA	TRBV27	TRBD1	TRBJ2-1	CASSLDRGSYNEQFF	TGTGCCAGCAGTTTAGACAGGGGATCCTACAATGAGCAGTTCTTC
NA	TRBV6-2/TRBV6-3	TRBD1	TRBJ2-5	CASSYSPGTGGETQYF	TGTGCCAGCAGTTATTCCCCCGGGACAGGGGGAGAGACCCAGTACTTC
NA	TRBV2	TRBD1	TRBJ1-5	CASTRTGGASNQPQHF	TGTGCCAGCACGCGGACAGGGGGGGCAAGCAATCAGCCCCAGCATTTT
NA	TRBV5-1	TRBD1	TRBJ1-4	CASSKDRPPNEKLFF	TGCGCCAGCAGCAAGGACAGGCCCCCTAATGAAAAACTGTTTTTT
NA	TRBV5-1	NA	TRBJ1-2	CASSPAGQTGYGYTF	TGCGCCAGCAGCCCCGCGGGTCAGACCGGCTATGGCTACACCTTC
NA	TRBV5-1	NA	TRBJ2-7	CASSPRQVLSYEQYF	TGCGCCAGCAGCCCGAGACAGGTCCTTTCCTACGAGCAGTACTTC
NA	TRBV19	TRBD1	TRBJ2-5	CASSTYRTGRETQYF	TGTGCCAGTAGTACGTACCGGACAGGGCGAGAGACCCAGTACTTC
NA	TRBV13	TRBD1	TRBJ2-3	CASSPRTGDTQYF	TGTGCCAGCAGCCCGCGGACAGGAGATACGCAGTATTTT
NA	TRBV5-1	TRBD2	TRBJ2-2	CASSQLAGGDTGELFF	TGCGCCAGCAGCCAACTAGCGGGGGGTGACACCGGGGAGCTGTTTTTT
NA	TRBV6-2/TRBV6-3	NA	TRBJ1-5	CASSSPGGGDQPQHF	TGTGCCAGCAGTTCCCCGGGGGGGGGCGATCAGCCCCAGCATTTT